One and the same sample provided the 2 T cell receptor beta chains below, sequenced in a study of beta chain features in type 1 diabetes. Study-wide results and caveats: There was a moderate but significant shortening of TCRB CDR3s in all four CD4+ subsets of Type 1 diabetes patients.

Antigens of these TCRs are unknown. The isolated RNA, all of it, was reverse transcribed, so expressed TCRB transcripts were what got sequenced. TCRdb keeps only in-frame clones here, not all; method: immunoSEQ multiplex PCR. Of around 310,000 clones detected, 13% appear once; the ten largest clones hold 0.015%. Sequencing input: naive CD4+ T cells from blood. All receptors derive from a young woman with type 1 diabetes.

This clone was seen more than once but under ten times. V and J are TRBV6-6 and TRBJ1-5; D call uncertain. The CDR3 is 14 residues long. V dropped 7 bases and J dropped 7 bases, with 17 bases sitting between them. The germline V gene encodes CDR1 MNHNY and CDR2 SVGAGI (reference sequence). In nucleotides, the CDR3 is TGTGCCAGCACCTCGGAGGGCGGGCGACAGCCCCAGCATTTT. This sequence encodes CASTSEGGRQPQHF.

V gene TRBV7-9 combines with J gene TRBJ2-3, with a tentative D call TRBD1 (6 bases). V dropped 5 bases and J dropped 4 bases, with 22 bases sitting between them. Germline V gene sequence: CDR1 SEHNR, CDR2 FQNEAQ (reference sequence). This CDR3 comprises 17 residues. The CDR3 DNA reads TGTGCCAGCAGCCTTCCCGGGACAAGTTTGGCTGCAGATACGCAGTATTTT. It codes for CASSLPGTSLAADTQYF.